The T cell receptor beta chain under discussion was sequenced for a study of glioma-infiltrating T cells after dendritic cell vaccination (dated by TCRdb to 2016 to 2018). Study-level background: The cohort included around 15 glioblastoma patients drawn from Phase I and II dendritic cell vaccination trials, of whom 9 were newly diagnosed and 6 had recurrent disease. In glioblastoma patients vaccinated with dendritic cells, deep sequencing of TCR beta CDR3 regions served to measure tumor-infiltrating lymphocyte content and to compare repertoires between tumor and blood. The vaccine was prepared from monocyte-derived dendritic cells that were cultured for around 7 days with IL-4 and GM-CSF and then pulsed overnight with autologous tumor lysate. Between 2003 and 2012, patients were given autologous tumor lysate-pulsed dendritic cell vaccination. Three intradermal dendritic cell vaccine injections were administered to patients at biweekly intervals in the arm below the axilla. Survival after dendritic cell vaccination was correlated with TCR sequencing metrics such as TIL content and the overlap between tumor and blood repertoires. Overall study results and their limits: The TCR overlap response model with three groups was called speculative and said to need prospective validation. No direct relationship between TCR clonality and survival was found, suggesting that a diverse polyclonal response may matter. Higher estimated pretreatment TIL content predicted longer time to progression and overall survival after dendritic cell vaccination. The cohort was small and heterogeneous, few patients had complete blood and tumor sets, and even fewer had initial-recurrent tumor pairs.

To be selected, patients needed enough residual fresh-frozen tumor tissue and more than two years of available survival data. Molecular status otherwise varied across the glioblastoma patients, but none of them carried an isocitrate dehydrogenase mutation. PBMC were collected before vaccination, two weeks after the third vaccination, and at tumor progression if tumor progression occurred. The Qiagen DNeasy Blood extraction Kit was used for extraction of genomic DNA. Measured from the cysteine to the phenylalanine, the CDR3 is 15 residues long. Only CDR3 DNA is held: 45 bases, read in frame from base 1. The germline ends are 14 bases apart after V is trimmed by 6 bases and J by 0 bases. As encoded in the germline V gene, CDR1 is SGHDN while CDR2 is FVKESK. A note on this clone: Its antigen is currently not known. Nothing much larger sits one base from this clone, and base qualities are not available.

TCRB CDR3 regions were amplified from approximately 2 ug genomic DNA, or all available DNA if less, using the immunoSEQ assay. Multiplex PCR used 60 forward primers for TCR V beta segments and 13 reverse primers for J beta segments. Synthetic control templates were spiked into each sample at limiting dilution to estimate reads per starting template. The Illumina HiSeq System generated 87 bp sequencing reads. Regarding the original processing steps: PCR and sequencing errors were removed by a nearest neighbor algorithm that merged closely related sequences. TCR overlap was defined as the percentage of unique tumor TCR beta sequences that were also found in the peripheral blood of the same patient. As stored in TCRdb, this immuneACCESS dataset retains in-frame rearrangements with V and J assigned. A fraction of the clones does not appear; measured against another copy, unresolved V genes explain less than half of the discrepancy, and the remainder lacks a known reason. V and J calls and clone size follow that table, whereas D and trimming were derived from the DNA. For this sample the table gives 85,000 to 95,000 clones, of which 80% to 90% were detected only once. Together, the top ten hold less than 20% of the sample.

The sequences come from blood, collected before dendritic cell vaccination. The rearranged segments are TRBV14 and TRBJ2-5, with no confident D gene call. The TCR comes from a human donor with glioblastoma. CDR3 region: CASSRQRWYQETQYF. The DNA reads as follows: TGTGCCAGCAGTCGACAACGCTGGTACCAAGAGACCCAGTACTTC.